What follows describes a single T cell receptor beta chain. Its antigen is still unknown. The entry originates in a study of lymphopenia after photon versus proton radiotherapy. Study results and limitations: Under photons, naive T cells and diversity fell while effector/memory populations rose. Post-nadir diversity loss with photons came from oligoclonal expansion, particularly CD8+ Temra cells.

The CDR3 spans 14 residues. Germline V lookup: CDR1 LNHDA, CDR2 SQIVND (reference sequence). V was pared by 10 bases and J by 4 bases, with 17 bases between. This table comes from immunoSEQ multiplex PCR, and its TCRdb copy is limited to in-frame clones, with some not included. The sample has around 30,000 clones, about 86% seen once. The genes are TRBV19 and TRBJ1-3, with D possibly being TRBD1 (6 bases). The clonotype comes from a woman in her fifties or sixties with cholangiocarcinoma. Some clones in this sample may be carry-over from other donors' samples. The sequencing here drew on peripheral blood, taken from a patient treated with proton-based radiotherapy. CDR3 in DNA: TGTGCCACCAGGGGTACCCTTGGGGGAAACACCATATATTTT. It specifies CATRGTLGGNTIYF.